This note documents a single T cell receptor beta chain sequence. The antigen is not known. The sample comes from a study of T cells in localized non-small cell lung cancer. Germline V CDR1 and CDR2: DFQATT, SNEGSKA (reference sequence). The CDR3 consists of 11 residues. Trimming took off 3 bases at V and 4 bases at J, with 6 bases between the two ends. Assay: immunoSEQ multiplex PCR; the TCRdb copy retains only in-frame clones and omits some. The repertoire holds some 20,000 clones, with 65% to 90% as singletons. General observations from the study: Tumor trailed uninvolved adjacent lung in T cell clonality, which peaked there. A higher density of T cells in blood coincided with extended overall survival. Of the top 100 tumor clones, median 57 were in adjacent lung, approximately 28 among its top 100. Sequencing was limited to one tumor region, leaving the possibility of heterogeneity open.

V gene TRBV20-1 combines with J gene TRBJ2-5, with D unclear. This sequence originates from a man aged 40 to 75 with stage I lung adenocarcinoma. Sequencing was performed on peripheral blood, taken before any cancer treatment. For the CDR3, the DNA is TGCAGTGCTAGCAACGGAGAGACCCAGTACTTC. As protein: CSASNGETQYF.